These 31 T cell receptor beta chains were sequenced from one sample in a study of blood T cell repertoires in COVID-19. Sequencing was performed with immunoSEQ multiplex PCR; in TCRdb, only in-frame clones are kept and a portion is missing. This sample has tens of thousands of clones, with around 88% found just once. The sequencing input was peripheral blood. The receptors shown here come from a woman in her 70s with acute or convalescent COVID-19.

This clone occurred once. The rearrangement links TRBV5-5 to TRBJ2-1, with D perhaps TRBD1 (5 bases). V lost 0 bases and J 7 bases, leaving 11 bases between the germline ends. CDR1 SGHKS and CDR2 YYEKEE come from the germline V gene (reference sequence). The CDR3 sequence is 14 residues long. The CDR3 region has the DNA TGTGCCAGCAGCTTGGGGACATTCCAAAATGAGCAGTTCTTC. Its protein product is CASSLGTFQNEQFF.

The gene calls are TRBV19 and TRBJ1-5, with D possibly matching TRBD1 (6 bases). Trimming cost V 4 bases and J 3 bases, with 16 bases left between them. Per the germline V gene, CDR1 is LNHDA and CDR2 is SQIVND (reference sequence). The CDR3 has 16 residues. CDR3 DNA sequence: TGTGCCAGTAGTAAACCTACAGGGTTGGACAATCAGCCCCAGCATTTT. Its translation is CASSKPTGLDNQPQHF.

This clone was detected only a few times. The V call is TRBV3-1 (or the pseudogene TRBV3-2), the J call TRBJ2-1; D gene ambiguous. Germline V CDR1 and CDR2: LGHDT, YNNKEL (reference sequence). This CDR3 is 13 amino acids long. The germline V and J ends were trimmed by 0 bases and 8 bases, with 8 bases remaining between them. CDR3 region: CASSQDLLDEQFF. CDR3 in DNA: TGTGCCAGCAGCCAAGACCTACTGGATGAGCAGTTCTTC.

This rearrangement joins TRBV19 to TRBJ1-4, with D uncertain. Trimming cost V 5 bases and J 6 bases, with 13 bases left between them. Per the germline V gene, CDR1 is LNHDA and CDR2 is SQIVND (reference sequence). There are 14 residues in the CDR3. CDR3 nucleotide sequence: TGTGCCAGTAGTGGAACCTCCGGGGATGAAAAACTGTTTTTT. It codes for CASSGTSGDEKLFF.

This clone was seen a handful of times. The chain is built from TRBV6-5 and TRBJ1-1; TRBD1 might be the D (5 bases). Per germline, CDR1 MNHEY and CDR2 SVGAGI. Trimming took off 7 bases at V and 7 bases at J, with 19 bases between the two ends. CDR3 size: 14 residues. CDR3 bases: TGTGCCAGCAAGGACACCCTGGGGCGGAATGAAGCTTTCTTT. As protein: CASKDTLGRNEAFF.

The chain couples TRBV9 to TRBJ2-2, with D unclear. Trimming took 3 bases from V and 1 from J, leaving 4 bases between them. CDR3 length equals 13 residues. Germline CDR1 is SGDLS and CDR2 is YYNGEE. The CDR3, as DNA: TGTGCCAGCAGCGGACAGAACACCGGGGAGCTGTTTTTT. Its protein product is CASSGQNTGELFF.

This rearrangement joins TRBV5-1 to TRBJ2-3, with 7 bases identical to TRBD2. Germline V gene sequence: CDR1 SGHRS, CDR2 YFSETQ. V dropped 2 bases and J dropped 0; count of bases not matched to a gene: 3. This CDR3 comprises 15 residues. The CDR3: CASSFLAASTDTQYF. The CDR3 DNA follows: TGCGCCAGCAGCTTCCTAGCGGCTAGCACAGATACGCAGTATTTT.

V and J are TRBV5-1 and TRBJ1-6, with a possible D match to TRBD1 (6 bases). CDR3 length: 15 residues. The germline V gene has CDR1 SGHRS and CDR2 YFSETQ. Trimming shortened V by 5 bases and J by 5 bases, and 14 bases separated the two germline ends. Here the CDR3 reads CASRPGVSDNSPLHF. CDR3 DNA: TGCGCCAGCAGACCAGGGGTTTCGGATAATTCACCCCTCCACTTT.

The chain recombines TRBV15 with TRBJ2-3; maybe TRBD2 (5 bases). V was shortened by 2 bases and J by 2 bases, with 8 bases between the two germline ends. CDR1 and CDR2 from the germline V gene are LNHNV and YYDKDF (reference sequence). The CDR3 sequence is 14 residues long. CDR3 region: CATSRRDYTDTQYF. In DNA, the CDR3 is TGTGCCACCAGCAGACGCGACTACACAGATACGCAGTATTTT.

The rearrangement uses TRBV6-1 and TRBJ2-5; 7 bases map to TRBD1. With V trimmed by 2 bases and J by 3 bases, 6 bases remained unmatched. The CDR3 length is 15 residues. Per germline, CDR1 MNHNS and CDR2 SASEGT. CDR3 coding DNA: TGTGCCAGCAGTGAAACCGTTGGGACAGAAGAGACCCAGTACTTC. It yields the protein CASSETVGTEETQYF.

This clone was seen only a few times. The chain uses TRBV18 and TRBJ1-1; maybe TRBD1 (5 bases). Germline V CDR1 and CDR2: KGHSH, LQKENI. The CDR3 is made up of 14 amino acids. V dropped 4 bases and J dropped 4 bases, with 13 bases sitting between them. CDR3 sequence reads: CASSLRADGTEAFF. The CDR3 DNA follows: TGTGCCAGCTCACTCAGGGCTGACGGCACTGAAGCTTTCTTT.

J is TRBJ2-4 and V is TRBV7-9, with a possible D match to TRBD1 (6 bases). Trimming stripped 4 bases from V and 4 bases from J, with 11 bases between. CDR1 and CDR2 (germline): SEHNR, FQNEAQ (reference sequence). The CDR3 spans 14 residues. The CDR3 region is CASSSQGRKNIQYF. In DNA form, the CDR3 reads TGTGCCAGCAGCTCACAGGGCCGTAAAAACATTCAGTACTTC.

The chain has TRBV2 and TRBJ1-4; D unresolved. V lost 8 bases, J lost 5 bases, and 15 bases lay in between. This CDR3 spans 14 amino acids. Per germline, CDR1 SNHLY and CDR2 FYNNEI. Here the CDR3 DNA reads TGTGCCAGCGAAGGAGAGAAACACAATGAAAAACTGTTTTTT. It translates to CASEGEKHNEKLFF.

The rearrangement links TRBV2 to TRBJ2-1; 9 bases match TRBD2. Germline values: CDR1 SNHLY, CDR2 FYNNEI. This CDR3 comprises 14 residues. Trimming at V came to 7 bases and at J to 7 bases, leaving 8 bases not matched to a gene. The CDR3 loop is CASTSSGEPNEQFF. For the CDR3, the DNA is TGTGCCAGCACGTCTAGCGGGGAACCTAATGAGCAGTTCTTC.

The rearrangement uses TRBV10-1 and TRBJ2-4; 10 nucleotides match TRBD2. Germline values: CDR1 WNHNN, CDR2 SYGVQD (reference sequence). The CDR3 extends over 16 amino acids. With 8 bases clipped from V and 1 base from J, the junction kept 8 bases outside the gene matches. The CDR3 DNA is TGCGCCAGCCCCATAGCGGGAGGAAGGGCCAAAAACATTCAGTACTTC. Translating gives CASPIAGGRAKNIQYF.

This clone was seen just once. The chain joins TRBV29-1 to TRBJ2-1; perhaps TRBD1 as D (5 bases). The CDR3 is 16 amino acids. Germline values: CDR1 SQVTM, CDR2 ANQGSEA. V was trimmed by 0 bases and J by 0 bases, leaving 12 bases between them. CDR3 amino acids: CSVEDRQGSSYNEQFF. The CDR3 DNA reads TGCAGCGTTGAAGATCGGCAGGGTAGCTCCTACAATGAGCAGTTCTTC.

This chain uses TRBV7-8 with TRBJ2-5, with 9 nucleotides matching TRBD1. CDR1 is SGHVS, CDR2 FQNEAQ, per germline. V trimming: 1 base; J trimming: 3 bases; junction bases outside the gene matches: 3. The CDR3 runs to 15 residues. The CDR3 region is CASSLGGQGKETQYF. For the CDR3, the DNA is TGTGCCAGCAGCTTAGGAGGACAGGGGAAAGAGACCCAGTACTTC.

The V call is TRBV11-2, the J call TRBJ2-1; 7 bases align to TRBD2. Trimming took 4 bases from V and 4 from J; bases not matched to a gene: 7. CDR3 size: 15 residues. Germline V CDR1 and CDR2: SGHAT, FQNNGV. CDR3 in DNA: TGTGCCAGCAGCTCCGGGGCTAGCGGTTACAATGAGCAGTTCTTC. Protein: CASSSGASGYNEQFF.

The gene calls are TRBV14 and TRBJ2-7; maybe TRBD1 (6 bases). This CDR3 has 14 amino acids. In germline, CDR1 is SGHDN, CDR2 FVKESK. Trimming took 5 bases from V and 4 from J, leaving 15 bases between them. The CDR3 DNA is TGTGCCAGCAGCAAAAGGGGGTTTATGTACGAGCAGTACTTC. Translated: CASSKRGFMYEQYF.

This chain connects TRBV2 to TRBJ1-1, with a weak D call TRBD1 (5 bases). V gave up 2 bases and J gave up 4 bases, with 8 bases separating them. Germline-derived CDR1 and CDR2 are SNHLY and FYNNEI. This CDR3 is built from 13 residues. DNA of the CDR3: TGTGCCAGCAGTGAACAGGGCTCCACTGAAGCTTTCTTT. Translating gives CASSEQGSTEAFF. The full variable domain, with the rest looked up from reference TRBV2 and TRBJ1-1, is EPEVTQTPSHQVTQMGQEVILRCVPISNHLYFYWYRQILGQKVEFLVSFYNNEISEKSEIFDDQFSVERPDGSNFTLKIRSTKLEDSAMYFCASSEQGSTEAFFGQGTRLTVV.

This chain links TRBV5-8 with TRBJ1-5, with a weak D call TRBD1 (6 bases). The CDR3 has 16 amino acids. Deletions cut 4 bases from V and 1 base from J, with 15 bases between. Germline lookup yields CDR1 SGHTS and CDR2 YDEGEE. CDR3 amino acids: CASSDRGGKSNQPQHF. CDR3 nucleotide sequence: TGTGCCAGCAGCGATAGGGGGGGTAAGAGCAATCAGCCCCAGCATTTT.

The CDR3 loop reads CASSDPGTSGSYYNEQFF. The DNA of the CDR3 is TGCGCCAGCAGTGACCCCGGGACTAGCGGGAGCTACTACAATGAGCAGTTCTTC. The V call is TRBV10-1, the J call TRBJ2-1; 14 bases are shared with TRBD2. The trim removed 3 bases at V and 3 bases at J, leaving 7 bases unmatched. Germline V gene data show CDR1 as WNHNN and CDR2 as SYGVQD (reference sequence). This CDR3 comprises 18 residues.

The V call is TRBV28, the J call TRBJ1-2, with 10 positions matching TRBD1. Trimming took 1 base from V and 5 from J; bases not matched to a gene: 4. The CDR3 length is 15 residues. CDR1 is MDHEN, CDR2 SYDVKM, per germline. CDR3 sequence: CASSLLTGGSYGYTF. CDR3 coding DNA: TGTGCCAGCAGTTTATTGACAGGGGGCAGTTATGGCTACACCTTC.

The chain employs TRBV5-6 and TRBJ1-6; D possibly corresponds to TRBD1 (6 bases). V was pared by 3 bases and J by 6 bases, with 19 bases between. CDR3 size: 17 residues. Germline CDR1 SGHDT, CDR2 YYEEEE. The CDR3 region has the DNA TGTGCCAGCAGCTCCAACGGAGAACAGGGCTCTAATTCACCCCTCCACTTT. It yields the protein CASSSNGEQGSNSPLHF.

The chain recombines TRBV4-1 with TRBJ2-1, with 13 bases aligning to TRBD2. Germline CDR1 and CDR2: MGHRA and YSYEKL. Trimming at V came to 4 bases and at J to 6 bases, leaving 12 bases not matched to a gene. The CDR3 sequence is 18 residues long. CDR3 amino acids: CASSRTSGGVGFSNEQFF. Written as DNA, the CDR3 is TGCGCCAGCAGCCGAACTAGCGGGGGGGTAGGTTTCTCCAATGAGCAGTTCTTC.

J is TRBJ1-3 and V is TRBV13; D gene ambiguous. V was shortened by 5 bases and J by 0 bases, with 11 bases between the two germline ends. Germline values: CDR1 PRHDT, CDR2 FYEKMQ (reference sequence). The CDR3 consists of 15 residues. The CDR3 spells CASSPGISSGNTIYF. The CDR3 DNA is TGTGCCAGCAGCCCGGGGATAAGCTCTGGAAACACCATATATTTT.

The genes are TRBV6-6 and TRBJ1-2, with D uncertain. Trimming pared 2 bases from V and 5 bases from J, leaving 12 bases between. This CDR3 region has 14 residues. CDR1 MNHNY and CDR2 SVGAGI come from the germline V gene (reference sequence). The CDR3 coding sequence is TGTGCCAGCAGTTACGGGAACGAGGGATATGGCTACACCTTC. This gives the protein CASSYGNEGYGYTF.

The CDR3 DNA reads TGTGCCAGCAGCCCCGGTCGGACTAACACCGGGGAGCTGTTTTTT. Its protein product is CASSPGRTNTGELFF. The rearrangement joins TRBV5-4 to TRBJ2-2; the D gene is possibly TRBD2 (5 bases). The CDR3 covers 15 residues. Germline CDR1 SGHNT, CDR2 YYREEE (reference sequence). Trimming took 4 bases from V and 2 from J, leaving 12 bases between them.

The rearrangement links TRBV4-2 to TRBJ1-1; D is uncertain. From germline, CDR1 is LGHNA and CDR2 YNFKEQ. Trimming left V 2 bases short and J 0 bases short, with 4 bases between. This CDR3 spans 13 amino acids. The CDR3 reads CASSQQLNTEAFF. The CDR3 DNA follows: TGTGCCAGCAGCCAACAGTTGAACACTGAAGCTTTCTTT.

The chain has TRBV5-1 and TRBJ1-5; the D gene is possibly TRBD1 (5 bases). V lost 0 bases and J 0 bases, leaving 7 bases between the germline ends. Germline lookup yields CDR1 SGHRS and CDR2 YFSETQ. The length of the CDR3 is 15 residues. CDR3 sequence: CASSLGGGSNQPQHF. The CDR3 nucleotides are TGCGCCAGCAGCTTGGGGGGCGGTAGCAATCAGCCCCAGCATTTT. Combining the CDR3 with reference TRBV5-1 and TRBJ1-5 gives the whole variable domain KAGVTQTPRYLIKTRGQQVTLSCSPISGHRSVSWYQQTPGQGLQFLFEYFSETQRNKGNFPGRFSGRQFSNSRSEMNVSTLELGDSALYLCASSLGGGSNQPQHFGDGTRLSIL.

This chain connects TRBV6-6 to TRBJ2-2; 7 bases match TRBD1. CDR3 length: 13 residues. Germline V gene data show CDR1 as MNHNY and CDR2 as SVGAGI (reference sequence). J was trimmed by 3 bases and V by 8 bases; bases with no gene match: 3. The CDR3 bases are TGTGCCAGCGGTACAGGGGACACCGGGGAGCTGTTTTTT. This gives the protein CASGTGDTGELFF.